The clone carrying this TCR beta chain appeared a few times. Trimming removed 4 bases from V and 5 bases from J, with 12 bases in between. CDR3 length: 13 amino acids. CDR1 and CDR2 from the germline V gene are SEHNR and FQNEAQ (reference sequence). This sample is drawn from a study of blood T cells in healthy people across ages. Next came a second PCR, run for roughly 6 to 11 cycles, which used a sample-barcoded 5' primer along with a J-beta primer mix. Each cDNA molecule was tagged by a template-switch adaptor with 12 random nucleotides. Using its own MiXCR run on the 5' RACE reads, TCRdb lists one record per CDR3 protein. The sample consists of nearly 800,000 distinct CDR3 sequences, about 25% of them appearing once. Another study also made use of these data, one on T cells of mothers and their children. That report adds: A second PCR was performed with the M1S primer. This primer added sample barcodes and 2-4 random nucleotides.

The clonotype was recovered from a boy aged 10-17 years in good health. The sequencing sample was made of blood. V gene TRBV7-9 combines with J gene TRBJ2-7; unclear D gene. DNA of the CDR3: TGTGCCAGCAGCTCAATTATCGCGGACGAGCAGTACTTC. This codes for CASSSIIADEQYF.